The rows below give T cell receptor beta chains drawn from one sample of a study of blood T cell repertoires in COVID-19. This table comes from immunoSEQ multiplex PCR, and its TCRdb copy is limited to in-frame clones, with some not included. The data show about 310,000 clones, with around 87% seen just once and 1% held by the top ten. The sequenced sample consisted of peripheral blood. Every receptor here comes from a man aged 45-60 years with active or convalescent COVID-19. The CDR3 runs from the conserved cysteine through the conserved F or W. Each record gives: J gene, clone size, D gene, V gene, CDR3 protein, CDR3 DNA. D genes are given only for firm matches. A clone size is listed for some rows: how often the clone was seen (once, few, many), or a class if it is expanded.

j_call: TRBJ2-7; clone_size: NA; d_call: NA; v_call: TRBV5-1; cdr3_aa: CASSLRTSPGEQYF; cdr3_nt: TGCGCCAGCAGCCTTAGGACTTCCCCCGGCGAGCAGTACTTC
j_call: TRBJ2-7; clone_size: NA; d_call: NA; v_call: TRBV5-6; cdr3_aa: CASSIRDSLYEQYF; cdr3_nt: TGTGCCAGCAGCATCCGGGACTCCCTCTACGAGCAGTACTTC
j_call: TRBJ2-5; clone_size: once; d_call: NA; v_call: TRBV29-1; cdr3_aa: CSVTGETQYF; cdr3_nt: TGCAGCGTGACTGGGGAGACCCAGTACTTC
j_call: TRBJ1-3; clone_size: once; d_call: TRBD1; v_call: TRBV25-1; cdr3_aa: CASSGPGQAYSSGNTIYF; cdr3_nt: TGTGCCAGCTCCGGACCTGGACAGGCCTATTCGTCGGGAAACACCATATATTTT
j_call: TRBJ1-2; clone_size: NA; d_call: NA; v_call: TRBV6-1; cdr3_aa: CASSEYEGPVYGYTF; cdr3_nt: TGTGCCAGCAGTGAATATGAGGGCCCGGTTTATGGCTACACCTTC
j_call: TRBJ2-6; clone_size: NA; d_call: NA; v_call: TRBV5-5; cdr3_aa: CASRKGGGANVLTF; cdr3_nt: TGTGCCAGCAGAAAGGGAGGTGGGGCCAACGTCCTGACTTTC
j_call: TRBJ2-5; clone_size: NA; d_call: NA; v_call: TRBV7-2; cdr3_aa: CASSIRGGEETQYF; cdr3_nt: TGTGCCAGCAGCATTAGAGGGGGGGAGGAGACCCAGTACTTC
j_call: TRBJ1-2; clone_size: few; d_call: NA; v_call: TRBV6-2/TRBV6-3; cdr3_aa: CASSYSAVPSYTF; cdr3_nt: TGTGCCAGCAGTTACTCGGCGGTACCCAGCTACACCTTC
j_call: TRBJ1-1; clone_size: NA; d_call: NA; v_call: TRBV4-3; cdr3_aa: CASSQAVGRGTTEAFF; cdr3_nt: TGCGCCAGCAGCCAAGCGGTGGGCAGGGGCACCACTGAAGCTTTCTTT
j_call: TRBJ2-7; clone_size: NA; d_call: TRBD2; v_call: TRBV7-6; cdr3_aa: CASSLRASGATYSYEQYF; cdr3_nt: TGTGCCAGCAGCTTAAGGGCTAGCGGGGCTACCTACTCCTACGAGCAGTACTTC
j_call: TRBJ1-1; clone_size: NA; d_call: NA; v_call: TRBV12-5; cdr3_aa: CASGLVLGTGQMNTEAFF; cdr3_nt: TGTGCTAGTGGTTTGGTATTGGGTACTGGACAGATGAACACTGAAGCTTTCTTT
j_call: TRBJ1-1; clone_size: few; d_call: NA; v_call: TRBV4-2; cdr3_aa: CASSQANMNTEAFF; cdr3_nt: TGTGCCAGCAGCCAAGCAAACATGAACACTGAAGCTTTCTTT
j_call: TRBJ2-5; clone_size: NA; d_call: TRBD1; v_call: TRBV5-1; cdr3_aa: CASQQGGKETQYF; cdr3_nt: TGCGCCAGCCAACAGGGGGGCAAAGAGACCCAGTACTTC
j_call: TRBJ1-5; clone_size: NA; d_call: TRBD1; v_call: TRBV7-6; cdr3_aa: CASSRQGLNQPQHF; cdr3_nt: TGTGCCAGCAGCCGACAGGGCCTCAATCAGCCCCAGCATTTT
j_call: TRBJ2-3; clone_size: few; d_call: NA; v_call: TRBV18; cdr3_aa: CASSPPGQKTDTQYF; cdr3_nt: TGTGCCAGCTCACCTCCGGGACAAAAGACAGATACGCAGTATTTT
j_call: TRBJ1-4; clone_size: NA; d_call: TRBD1; v_call: TRBV7-2; cdr3_aa: CASSLGQGFSTEKLFF; cdr3_nt: TGTGCCAGCAGCCTGGGACAGGGATTTTCGACTGAAAAACTGTTTTTT
j_call: TRBJ2-1; clone_size: NA; d_call: TRBD1; v_call: TRBV14; cdr3_aa: CASSQERDRDYNEQFF; cdr3_nt: TGTGCCAGCAGCCAAGAAAGGGACAGGGACTACAATGAGCAGTTCTTC
j_call: TRBJ2-1; clone_size: NA; d_call: NA; v_call: TRBV5-8; cdr3_aa: CASSFRGSSYNEQFF; cdr3_nt: TGTGCCAGCAGCTTTAGGGGTAGCTCCTACAATGAGCAGTTCTTC
j_call: TRBJ1-6; clone_size: once; d_call: NA; v_call: TRBV7-9; cdr3_aa: CASSLARQQPTNSPLHF; cdr3_nt: TGTGCCAGCAGCTTAGCCAGACAGCAGCCCACCAATTCACCCCTCCACTTT